This T cell receptor (beta chain) was recorded in a study of regulatory T cells in long-lasting Graves disease. Study observations and caveats: Sample size was small, which may have lowered accuracy.

Between the trimmed V and J ends, which lost 3 bases and 2 bases, there was a span of 14 bases. There are 14 residues in the CDR3. CDR1 is GTSNPN, CDR2 SVGIG, per germline (reference sequence). Investigators prepared the TCR beta libraries by applying iRepertoire HTBI primers and Arm-PCR of CDR3 regions. TCRdb re-derived calls from the multiplex PCR reads in MiXCR, one entry per CDR3 protein. This sample has 400,000 to 450,000 distinct CDR3 sequences, with about 15% found just once. This clonotype was counted many times. The antigen is not known. Time point defined: newly diagnosed GD, antithyroid drugs for less than 3 months. Construction of the TCR library relied on RNA isolated from PBMCs. This same sample was also part of a study on T cells in Graves' hyperthyroidism and ophthalmopathy.

The sample consisted of peripheral blood mononuclear cells (PBMCs), taken at new diagnosis, from a patient treated with antithyroid drugs. This clonotype originated in a woman aged 30 to 39 with Graves disease. The chain links TRBV30 to TRBJ2-7, with D possibly being TRBD2 (7 bases). The CDR3 coding sequence is TGTGCCTGGAGCCTGGGGGGGACAACCTACGAGCAGTACTTC. Protein: CAWSLGGTTYEQYF.